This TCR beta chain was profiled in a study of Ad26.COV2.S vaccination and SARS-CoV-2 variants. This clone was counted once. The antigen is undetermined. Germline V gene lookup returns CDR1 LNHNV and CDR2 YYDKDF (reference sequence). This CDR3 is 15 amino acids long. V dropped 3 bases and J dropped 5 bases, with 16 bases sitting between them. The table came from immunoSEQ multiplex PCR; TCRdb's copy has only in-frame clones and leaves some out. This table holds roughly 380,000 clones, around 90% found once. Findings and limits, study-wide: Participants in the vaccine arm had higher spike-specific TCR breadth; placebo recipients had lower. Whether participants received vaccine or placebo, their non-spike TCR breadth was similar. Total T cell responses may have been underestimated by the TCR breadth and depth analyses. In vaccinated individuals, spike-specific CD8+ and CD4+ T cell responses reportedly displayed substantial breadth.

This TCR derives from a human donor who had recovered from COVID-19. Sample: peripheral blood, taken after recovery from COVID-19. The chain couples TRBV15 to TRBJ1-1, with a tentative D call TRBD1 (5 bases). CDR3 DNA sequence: TGTGCCACCAGCAGCCCGGGCCAGGGTGGTACTGAAGCTTTCTTT. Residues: CATSSPGQGGTEAFF.